The clone carrying this TCR beta chain has just one count. Each CDR3 protein gets one entry after TCRdb re-called the 5' RACE reads with MiXCR. The table has 600,000 to 850,000 distinct CDR3 sequences, about 20% seen once. These data are taken from a study of identical twins. The CDR3 is 16 residues long. V lost 5 bases to trimming and J lost 3 bases; unmatched junction nucleotides: 9. CDR1 and CDR2 from the germline V gene are SEHNR and FQNEAQ (reference sequence). These data were also filed under a second study, of T cells expressing NK-cell markers. That report notes: The use of an anti-gamma-delta TCR antibody, which was added in several experiments, restricted sorting to T cells expressing alpha-beta TCR.

The chain recombines TRBV7-9 with TRBJ2-3, with 9 bases fitting TRBD1. This TCR derives from a woman aged 18-29 years in good health. The sample consisted of PBMCs. Here the CDR3 reads CASSPHRDRATDTQYF. For the CDR3, the DNA is TGTGCCAGCAGCCCTCACCGGGACAGGGCAACAGATACGCAGTATTTT. Full variable domain (remainder filled in from reference TRBV7-9 and TRBJ2-3): DTGVSQNPRHKITKRGQNVTFRCDPISEHNRLYWYRQTLGQGPEFLTYFQNEAQLEKSRLLSDRFSAERPKGSFSTLEIQRTEQGDSAMYLCASSPHRDRATDTQYFGPGTRLTVL.